This T cell receptor beta chain came from a study of blood T cell repertoires in COVID-19. Study information: PBMCs, B-cell-depleted T cells, or T cells provided the cDNA or gDNA that made up the material.

The CDR3 has 18 amino acids. The ends lost 0 bases at V and 0 bases at J; junction bases unmatched: 8. Germline values: CDR1 SGHVS, CDR2 FQNEAQ. Using immunoSEQ multiplex PCR, the repertoire was profiled, and TCRdb retains in-frame clones only, with some absent. This sample carries approximately 230,000 clones, about nine tenths of them seen once, and the ten largest clones take less than 2%. The receptor was derived from a man aged 40-49 years who had recovered from COVID-19. The sample consisted of PBMCs or T cells enriched from blood (not recorded which). This chain connects TRBV7-8 to TRBJ1-1; 9 nucleotides align to TRBD1. The CDR3 is CASSLASGTGWMNTEAFF. CDR3 bases: TGTGCCAGCAGCTTAGCCTCTGGGACAGGGTGGATGAACACTGAAGCTTTCTTT.